These 8 T cell receptor beta chains were sequenced from one sample in a study of CXCR3-negative and CXCR3-positive naive CD8 T cells. Study results and caveats: Higher TRB CDR3 hydrophobicity marked CXCR3-positive naive cells relative to CXCR3-negative naive cells.

No antigen has been assigned to these receptors. UMI-tagged TRB cDNA libraries were built via 5' RACE. After re-calling the 5' RACE reads, TCRdb lists one entry per CDR3 protein, DNA absent. In all, the sample yields about 110,000 distinct CDR3 sequences. The sequencing input was naive CXCR3+ CD8+ T cells from blood. Subset meaning: CD45RO-CCR7+CD27+CD95- naive CD8+ T cells expressing CXCR3 (TNR3+). Receptors were obtained from a human donor in good health. Some clones in this sample may be carry-over from other donors' samples.

The chain employs TRBV13 and TRBJ2-7; the TCRdb D gene call, TRBD1, has no DNA to confirm it. Germline CDR1 reads PRHDT; CDR2 reads FYEKMQ (reference sequence). This CDR3 region has 16 residues. CDR3 sequence: CASSFFSGGRTYEQYF.

The chain combines TRBV4-1 with TRBJ1-4; TCRdb calls TRBD1, which cannot be checked without DNA. CDR3 length: 15 amino acids. CDR1 is MGHRA, CDR2 YSYEKL, per germline. The chain's CDR3 is CASSQDQGANEKLFF.

This chain joins TRBV28 and TRBJ2-1; lacking DNA, the TRBD1 call made by TCRdb goes unchecked. This CDR3 contains 15 residues. From germline, CDR1 is MDHEN and CDR2 SYDVKM. CDR3 residues: CASSPPRGHGNEQFF.

V gene TRBV28 combines with J gene TRBJ2-7; TCRdb reports TRBD2, a call that lacks DNA to check it against. The length of the CDR3 is 14 residues. Germline values: CDR1 MDHEN, CDR2 SYDVKM. The CDR3 is CASSSGTPSYEQYF.

The gene calls are TRBV7-6 and TRBJ2-6; the TRBD1 assignment by TCRdb is unverifiable without DNA. CDR3 length: 15 residues. CDR1 SGHVS and CDR2 FNYEAQ come from the germline V gene. The CDR3 loop reads CASSSPSSGANVLTF.

The chain couples TRBV15 to TRBJ2-7; the D call of TRBD1 rests on TCRdb alone, since no DNA is present to check it. This CDR3 spans 14 amino acids. The V gene's germline CDR1 is LNHNV and CDR2 YYDKDF (reference sequence). The CDR3 region is CATSSGRGSYEQYF.

The gene calls are TRBV6-5 and TRBJ2-1; the D call from TCRdb, TRBD1, cannot be confirmed without DNA. The CDR3 consists of 17 residues. CDR1 and CDR2 (germline): MNHEY, SVGAGI. CDR3 in amino acids: CASSYSSGAEDPNEQFF.

The chain is built from TRBV28 and TRBJ2-7; the D call of TRBD1 rests on TCRdb alone, since no DNA is present to check it. CDR3 size: 16 residues. In germline, CDR1 is MDHEN, CDR2 SYDVKM. The CDR3 loop reads CASSLSQGVISYEQYF.